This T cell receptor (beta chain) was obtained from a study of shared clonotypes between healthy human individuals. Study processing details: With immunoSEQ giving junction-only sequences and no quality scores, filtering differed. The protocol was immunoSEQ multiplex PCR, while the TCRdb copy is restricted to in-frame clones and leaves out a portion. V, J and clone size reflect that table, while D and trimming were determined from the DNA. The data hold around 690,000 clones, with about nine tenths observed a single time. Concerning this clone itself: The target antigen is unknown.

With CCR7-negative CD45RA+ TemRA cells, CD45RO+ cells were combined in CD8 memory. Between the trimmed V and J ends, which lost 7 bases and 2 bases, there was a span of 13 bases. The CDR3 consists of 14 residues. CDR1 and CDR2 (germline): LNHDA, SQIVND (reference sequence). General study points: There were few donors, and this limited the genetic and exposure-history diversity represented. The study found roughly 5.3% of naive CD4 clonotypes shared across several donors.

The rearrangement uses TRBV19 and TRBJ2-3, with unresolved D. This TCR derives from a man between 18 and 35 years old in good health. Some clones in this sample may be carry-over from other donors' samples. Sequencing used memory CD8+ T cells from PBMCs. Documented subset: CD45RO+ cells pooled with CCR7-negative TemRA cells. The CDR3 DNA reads TGTGCCAGTACCCTGGGATCCCACACAGATACGCAGTATTTT. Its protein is CASTLGSHTDTQYF.